The 15 T cell receptor beta chains given below trace back to one sample, sequenced in a study of blood T cell repertoires in COVID-19. The assay was immunoSEQ multiplex PCR, and TCRdb's table has in-frame clones only and misses some. The table includes 250,000 to 300,000 clones, 70% to 90% detected once. The sequencing sample was made of PBMCs or T cells enriched from blood (not recorded which). All receptors derive from a woman aged 45 to 65 who had been exposed to COVID-19.

This clone was counted at least ten times. V gene TRBV2 combines with J gene TRBJ1-3, with TRBD1 matching 9 bases. Germline assignment: CDR1 SNHLY and CDR2 FYNNEI. The CDR3 covers 15 residues. V shed 6 bases, J shed 2 bases, and the junction held 5 bases outside the gene matches. The CDR3 is CASSAGTGPGNTIYF. The CDR3 nucleotides are TGTGCCAGCAGCGCTGGGACAGGGCCTGGAAACACCATATATTTT.

The CDR3 loop reads CASSPGSHEQFF. CDR3 bases: TGTGCCAGCAGCCCCGGTTCTCATGAGCAGTTCTTC. This sequence joins TRBV11-3 and TRBJ2-1, with D unresolved. The CDR3 spans 12 residues. V gave up 5 bases and J gave up 8 bases, with 10 bases separating them. CDR1 and CDR2 (germline): SGHNT, YENEEA.

The V gene is TRBV29-1, the J gene TRBJ2-3; possibly TRBD1 for D (6 bases). Between the trimmed V and J ends, which lost 1 base and 0 bases, there was a span of 17 bases. This CDR3 is built from 17 residues. Germline V CDR1 and CDR2: SQVTM, ANQGSEA. The CDR3 DNA sequence: TGCAGCGTTGAAGGTCTTAGACAGGTTCTTAGCACAGATACGCAGTATTTT. This gives the protein CSVEGLRQVLSTDTQYF.

The J gene is TRBJ2-7, the V gene TRBV11-2; D possibly corresponds to TRBD2 (5 bases). The CDR3 spans 16 residues. Germline CDR1 is SGHAT and CDR2 is FQNNGV. V dropped 2 bases and J dropped 0 bases, with 14 bases sitting between them. CDR3 region: CASSLRGQTTSYEQYF. CDR3 nucleotides: TGTGCCAGCAGCTTACGGGGTCAGACGACCTCCTACGAGCAGTACTTC.

As to this clone: The junction and the germline gene differ at one end; a read error may be behind it. The chain employs TRBV6-5 and TRBJ2-3; TRBD1 might be the D (6 bases). This CDR3 is 13 amino acids long. Germline CDR1 is MNHEY and CDR2 is SVGAGI. The CDR3 is CASSDSGADTQYF. The CDR3 DNA sequence: TGTGCCAGCAGTGACTCAGGGGCAGATACGCAGTATTTT.

The V call is TRBV20-1, the J call TRBJ2-7, with D perhaps matching TRBD1 (5 bases). The V end was cut by 5 bases, the J end by 2 bases, with 7 bases between. The CDR3 loop spans 11 amino acids. Germline V lookup: CDR1 DFQATT, CDR2 SNEGSKA (reference sequence). CDR3 sequence (DNA): TGCAGTGCTCCCAGGGCCTACGAGCAGTACTTC. This encodes CSAPRAYEQYF.

The chain joins TRBV12-2 to TRBJ2-7; whether TRBD1, the table's D call, matches the DNA was not checked. TRBV12-2 is marked as a pseudogene. The CDR3 totals 16 residues. The CDR3 sequence: CASRWTGPLLVHEQYF. For the CDR3, the DNA is TGTGCAAGTCGCTGGACAGGACCCCTCCTAGTGCACGAGCAGTACTTC.

In DNA, the CDR3 is TGTGCCACGACCCAGGGGAACCAAGAGACCCAGTACTTC. Residues: CATTQGNQETQYF. The chain recombines TRBV19 with TRBJ2-5; D is possibly TRBD1 (6 bases). This CDR3 is built from 13 residues. Germline CDR1 is LNHDA and CDR2 is SQIVND (reference sequence). V was cut by 10 bases and J by 0 bases, with 12 bases left in between.

This clone occurred once. The genes are TRBV7-7 and TRBJ2-5; 7 positions agree with TRBD1. CDR1 and CDR2 from the germline V gene are SSHAT and FNYEAQ (reference sequence). V dropped 7 bases and J dropped 2; count of bases not matched to a gene: 10. The CDR3 has 15 amino acids. CDR3 region: CASTRNLGQQETQYF. CDR3 DNA sequence: TGTGCCAGCACCCGAAACTTGGGACAGCAAGAGACCCAGTACTTC.

The CDR3 reads CASSFNLAGEETQYF. CDR3 bases: TGCGCCAGCAGCTTCAACCTAGCGGGGGAAGAGACCCAGTACTTC. This chain uses TRBV5-1 with TRBJ2-5; 10 bases are shared with TRBD2. Germline values: CDR1 SGHRS, CDR2 YFSETQ. There are 15 residues in the CDR3. Trimming cost V 2 bases and J 3 bases; bases outside gene matches: 4.

The rearrangement joins TRBV6-5 to TRBJ2-5, with D unclear. Germline assignment: CDR1 MNHEY and CDR2 SVGAGI. V was shortened by 5 bases and J by 5 bases, with 18 bases between the two germline ends. CDR3 size: 15 residues. Here the CDR3 reads CASSTVVAARETQYF. DNA for the CDR3: TGTGCCAGCAGTACGGTGGTAGCTGCTCGGGAGACCCAGTACTTC.

The chain is built from TRBV27 and TRBJ1-4; weak D call: TRBD1 (6 bases). This CDR3 is 16 amino acids long. Germline-derived CDR1 and CDR2 are MNHEY and SMNVEV (reference sequence). V was trimmed by 5 bases and J by 5 bases, leaving 18 bases between them. CDR3 DNA: TGTGCCAGCAGTACCTCCGGGACATGGGGGAATGAAAAACTGTTTTTT. This sequence encodes CASSTSGTWGNEKLFF.

The V call is TRBV4-2, the J call TRBJ2-1, with TRBD2 as a possible D gene (5 bases). Germline V gene data show CDR1 as LGHNA and CDR2 as YNFKEQ. Trimming removed 4 bases at V and 5 bases at J, with 15 bases between. The CDR3 totals 15 residues. CDR3 amino acids: CASSRSGGLNNEQFF. For the CDR3, the DNA is TGTGCCAGCAGCCGAAGTGGTGGACTGAACAATGAGCAGTTCTTC.

The chain joins TRBV10-3 to TRBJ2-5; D not resolved. CDR1 and CDR2 (germline): ENHRY, SYGVKD. V dropped 0 bases and J dropped 5 bases, with 7 bases sitting between them. There are 13 residues in the CDR3. The DNA for the CDR3 is TGTGCCATCAGTGAGTCCGAGGTGGAGACCCAGTACTTC. This gives the protein CAISESEVETQYF.

The J gene is TRBJ1-2, the V gene TRBV28, with D possibly TRBD1 on 6 matching bases. Trimming removed 11 bases from V and 5 bases from J, with 12 bases in between. The CDR3 is 11 residues long. Germline V gene sequence: CDR1 MDHEN, CDR2 SYDVKM. As DNA, the CDR3 is TGTGCCGTTACAGGGCGGTATGGCTACACCTTC. Its translation is CAVTGRYGYTF.